The rows below give T cell receptor beta chains drawn from one sample of a study of identical twins. MiXCR, run by TCRdb on the 5' RACE reads, gives a single entry per CDR3 protein. The sample includes approximately 590,000 distinct CDR3 sequences, 9.6% of them seen just once. In addition, the sample was reused for a study of yellow fever vaccine responses in identical twins.

The sequencing input was PBMCs. These receptors all stem from a woman aged 18-29 years in good health. Each CDR3 is given with its conserved first and last residue. A D gene is named only where the DNA matches it firmly. Some rows mark clone size as missing; the rest say once, few, many or name a class of expanded clone.

TGTGCCAGCAGCCCCCCGGGCCGCTATCAAGAGACCCAGTACTTC CASSPPGRYQETQYF TRBV3-1 many - TRBJ2-5
TGCGCCAGCAGCTACTTAACAGGGGGCGAGACCCAGTACTTC CASSYLTGGETQYF TRBV5-1 - TRBD1 TRBJ2-5
TGTGCCAGCAGCTTGGGACGTCAGGCAGGGAGGGCGACCCAGTACTTC CASSLGRQAGRATQYF TRBV5-6 few TRBD2 TRBJ2-5
TGTGCCATTGGACAGGGGGCTTTTGGGGCCAACGTCCTGACTTTC CAIGQGAFGANVLTF TRBV10-3 few TRBD1 TRBJ2-6
TGTGCCAGCAGTTTAAGGGGGGCTCATCAGCCCCAGCATTTT CASSLRGAHQPQHF TRBV12-3/TRBV12-4 many - TRBJ1-5
TGCGCCAGCGGTGACAGGGCCTACGAGCAGTACTTC CASGDRAYEQYF TRBV5-1 - TRBD1 TRBJ2-7
TGTGCCAGCAGGGGGTTCTCCTACAATGAGCAGTTCTTC CASRGFSYNEQFF TRBV19 - TRBD1 TRBJ2-1
TGCGCCAGCAGCTTCTCCGGGACAGGGGACTACGAGCAGTACTTC CASSFSGTGDYEQYF TRBV5-1 few TRBD1 TRBJ2-7
TGTGCCAGCAGCGTAGGATCCCGGACGAAAGACACAGATACGCAGTATTTT CASSVGSRTKDTDTQYF TRBV9 many - TRBJ2-3
TGTGCCAGCAGCTTAGTCGGTTCCCCGGGGGGGCCCAATGAGCAGTTCTTC CASSLVGSPGGPNEQFF TRBV7-8 few TRBD2 TRBJ2-1
TGTGCCAGCAGTAATGAGAACCGGGTGGGAAATCAGCCCCAGCATTTT CASSNENRVGNQPQHF TRBV6-1 - - TRBJ1-5
TGCAGTGCTTCTAGCGGGAGAGCCGGGGAGCTGTTTTTT CSASSGRAGELFF TRBV20-1 - TRBD2 TRBJ2-2
TGTGCCAGCAGTTTAACAGAAGGTGGCTACACCTTC CASSLTEGGYTF TRBV12-3/TRBV12-4 many - TRBJ1-2